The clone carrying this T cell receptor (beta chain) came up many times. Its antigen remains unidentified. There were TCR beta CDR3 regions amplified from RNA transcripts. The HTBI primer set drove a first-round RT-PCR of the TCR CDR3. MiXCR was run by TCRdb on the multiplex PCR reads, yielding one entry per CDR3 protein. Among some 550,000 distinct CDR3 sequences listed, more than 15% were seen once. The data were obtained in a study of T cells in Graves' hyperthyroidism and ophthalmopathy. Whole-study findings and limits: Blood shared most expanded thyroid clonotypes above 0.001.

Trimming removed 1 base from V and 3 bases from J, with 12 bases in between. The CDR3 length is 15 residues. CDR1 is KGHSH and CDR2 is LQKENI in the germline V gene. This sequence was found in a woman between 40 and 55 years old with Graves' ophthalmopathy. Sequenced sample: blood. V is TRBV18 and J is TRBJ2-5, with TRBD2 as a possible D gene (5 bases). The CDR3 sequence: CASSPQQAVKETQYF. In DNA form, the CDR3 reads TGTGCCAGCTCACCACAGCAAGCGGTAAAAGAGACCCAGTACTTC.